These 30 T cell receptor beta chains were sequenced from one sample in a study of OX40 agonist ivuxolimab in advanced cancers. Libraries were prepared by immunoSEQ multiplex PCR; TCRdb keeps only in-frame clonotypes and omits some of them. The data contain some 64,000 clones, more than 80% of them singletons. Sample: CD4+ or CD8+ T cells sorted from blood, taken in a trial of the OX40 agonist ivuxolimab. Receptors originate from an adult with an advanced solid tumor such as melanoma, head and neck, liver or kidney cancer.

With respect to this clone: One end of the junction is discordant with germline, which a read error may explain. The chain joins TRBV6-5 to TRBJ1-2; D remains ambiguous. The CDR3 contains 13 residues. The germline gives CDR1 MNHEY, CDR2 SVGAGI. The chain's CDR3 is CASGRTVFYAYTF. The CDR3 coding sequence is TGTGCCAGCGGACGGACGGTGTTTTATGCCTACACCTTC.

As concerns this clone: An end of the junction does not agree with germline; a read error may underlie this. The chain joins TRBV11-2 to TRBJ2-5, with 11 bases lining up with TRBD2. This CDR3 comprises 15 residues. Germline loops: CDR1 SGHAT, CDR2 FQNNGV. DNA of the CDR3: TGTGCCAGCAGGTTAGCGGGAGGGGGTCCAGAGACCCAGTACTTC. It yields the protein CASRLAGGGPETQYF.

The gene calls are TRBV11-2 and TRBJ2-5; 8 nucleotides agree with TRBD2. Germline CDR1 reads SGHAT; CDR2 reads FQNNGV. CDR3 length: 15 amino acids. The trim removed 2 bases at V and 5 bases at J, leaving 7 bases unmatched. This CDR3 is CASSLPLSGEETQYF. The CDR3 nucleotides read TGTGCCAGCAGCTTACCTCTTAGCGGGGAGGAGACCCAGTACTTC. The whole variable domain, filled in from reference TRBV11-2 and TRBJ2-5, reads EAGVAQSPRYKIIEKRQSVAFWCNPISGHATLYWYQQILGQGPKLLIQFQNNGVVDDSQLPKDRFSAERLKGVDSTLKIQPAKLEDSAVYLCASSLPLSGEETQYFGPGTRLLVL.

J is TRBJ2-7 and V is TRBV20-1; 8 bases are a match to TRBD1. CDR3 length equals 11 residues. Germline CDR1 DFQATT, CDR2 SNEGSKA (reference sequence). J gave up 2 bases and V 6 bases, and 0 bases lay outside the gene matches. CDR3 nucleotides: TGCAGTGCGGGACAGGCCTACGAGCAGTACTTC. It encodes CSAGQAYEQYF.

The chain uses TRBV19 and TRBJ2-7; TRBD2 agrees at 8 bases. The CDR3 sequence is 17 residues long. Germline CDR1 is LNHDA and CDR2 is SQIVND (reference sequence). Unmatched junction bases numbered 7, after V lost 0 bases and J lost 0 bases. For the CDR3, the DNA is TGTGCCAGTAGTATAGACATACTAGCGGCGGACTCCTACGAGCAGTACTTC. This gives the protein CASSIDILAADSYEQYF.

The gene calls are TRBV9 and TRBJ2-7; weak D call: TRBD2 (7 bases). The CDR3 has 20 amino acids. Trimming took 0 bases from V and 3 from J, leaving 28 bases between them. Per germline, CDR1 SGDLS and CDR2 YYNGEE. CDR3 DNA sequence: TGTGCCAGCAGCGTAGCTCAAACCCGACAAGCGGGAAGGGGGAACTACGAGCAGTACTTC. Translated: CASSVAQTRQAGRGNYEQYF.

This chain joins TRBV5-6 and TRBJ2-5; 9 positions match TRBD2. CDR1 is SGHDT and CDR2 is YYEEEE in the germline V gene. The CDR3 totals 15 residues. The V and J ends lost 0 bases and 2 bases, in that order; junction bases with no gene match: 2. The CDR3 bases are TGTGCCAGCAGCTTGGGGCTAGCGGGACAAGAGACCCAGTACTTC. Residues: CASSLGLAGQETQYF.

V and J are TRBV7-2 and TRBJ2-1; perhaps TRBD2 as D (6 bases). The germline gives CDR1 SGHTA, CDR2 FQGNSA. This CDR3 is built from 15 residues. Trimming cost V 5 bases and J 0 bases, with 11 bases left between them. The CDR3 coding sequence is TGTGCCAGCAGCCGGGGGACTGCCTCCTACAATGAGCAGTTCTTC. Translation: CASSRGTASYNEQFF.

The chain is built from TRBV5-1 and TRBJ2-5; D is perhaps TRBD2 (6 bases). Per the germline V gene, CDR1 is SGHRS and CDR2 is YFSETQ. The CDR3 totals 14 residues. V lost 4 bases and J lost 2, with 12 bases in between. The DNA for the CDR3 is TGCGCCAGCAGCCGGGGACTGGGGCAAGAGACCCAGTACTTC. Its protein is CASSRGLGQETQYF.

The chain carries TRBV9 and TRBJ2-5; 7 bases fit TRBD2. Germline V gives CDR1 SGDLS, CDR2 YYNGEE. CDR3 length: 14 residues. The V and J ends lost 3 bases and 2 bases, in that order; junction bases with no gene match: 4. CDR3 protein: CASSAGLEQETQYF. The CDR3, as DNA: TGTGCCAGCAGCGCCGGACTAGAGCAAGAGACCCAGTACTTC. Together with reference TRBV9 and TRBJ2-5, the CDR3 gives the full variable domain: DSGVTQTPKHLITATGQRVTLRCSPRSGDLSVYWYQQSLDQGLQFLIQYYNGEERAKGNILERFSAQQFPDLHSELNLSSLELGDSALYFCASSAGLEQETQYFGPGTRLLVL.

The genes are TRBV5-5 and TRBJ2-7; D gene uncertain. Germline CDR1 reads SGHKS; CDR2 reads YYEKEE (reference sequence). The CDR3 runs 12 residues. V lost 4 bases, J lost 4 bases, and 9 bases lay in between. The CDR3 protein is CASSDRDYEQYF. Here the CDR3 DNA reads TGTGCCAGCAGCGATAGGGATTACGAGCAGTACTTC.

The chain employs TRBV10-3 and TRBJ2-1; the match to TRBD2 covers 11 bases. V was pared by 5 bases and J by 4 bases, with 4 bases of the junction left unmatched. This CDR3 is 15 amino acids long. Per germline, CDR1 ENHRY and CDR2 SYGVKD. This CDR3 is CAISPGTSGYNEQFF. The CDR3 DNA sequence: TGTGCCATCAGTCCCGGGACTAGCGGTTACAATGAGCAGTTCTTC.

This clone has a single count. The chain carries TRBV11-2 and TRBJ2-5, with 12 bases identical to TRBD2. V was clipped by 5 bases and J by 5 bases; unmatched bases: 9. CDR1 and CDR2 from the germline V gene are SGHAT and FQNNGV. This CDR3 contains 16 residues. In DNA form, the CDR3 reads TGTGCCAGCAGCCTCCTGGGACTAGCGGGCGTGGAGACCCAGTACTTC. Residues: CASSLLGLAGVETQYF.

This clone was seen only once. The rearrangement joins TRBV5-4 to TRBJ2-7; 8 positions match TRBD1. This CDR3 contains 14 residues. The junction had 5 bases not matched to a gene; V was cut back by 5 bases and J by 1 base. Germline-derived CDR1 and CDR2 are SGHNT and YYREEE (reference sequence). This CDR3 is CASRITGGSYEQYF. The CDR3 DNA follows: TGTGCCAGCAGAATAACAGGGGGGTCCTACGAGCAGTACTTC.

The rearrangement uses TRBV27 and TRBJ1-1; D perhaps matches TRBD1 (5 bases). The CDR3 is 14 residues long. Trimming shortened V by 5 bases and J by 1 base, and 11 bases separated the two germline ends. CDR1 and CDR2 from the germline V gene are MNHEY and SMNVEV (reference sequence). The CDR3 is CASSHLRENTEAFF. The DNA for the CDR3 is TGTGCCAGCAGTCACCTCAGGGAGAACACTGAAGCTTTCTTT.

The V and J genes are TRBV9 and TRBJ2-1, with 9 bases identical to TRBD2. The CDR3 totals 18 residues. Germline CDR1 is SGDLS and CDR2 is YYNGEE. Trimming removed 4 bases from V and 5 bases from J; junction bases left unmatched: 16. CDR3 coding DNA: TGTGCCAGCAGCCCGGAACGGGTTGTAGCGGGAGTTAACAATGAGCAGTTCTTC. Encoded protein: CASSPERVVAGVNNEQFF.

The rearrangement links TRBV19 to TRBJ1-1, with TRBD1 matching 7 bases. Germline V gives CDR1 LNHDA, CDR2 SQIVND (reference sequence). V shed 3 bases, J shed 1 base, and the junction held 2 bases outside the gene matches. The CDR3 is 14 residues long. CDR3 amino acids: CASSMTGQNTEAFF. CDR3 in DNA: TGTGCCAGTAGTATGACAGGGCAGAACACTGAAGCTTTCTTT.

This chain uses TRBV9 with TRBJ2-5, with D unclear. This CDR3 has 11 residues. Trimming took off 6 bases at V and 2 bases at J, with 5 bases between the two ends. Germline CDR1 SGDLS, CDR2 YYNGEE. CDR3 bases: TGTGCCAGCACCCCACAAGAGACCCAGTACTTC. Its protein is CASTPQETQYF.

The chain links TRBV19 to TRBJ1-1; no clear D gene. V shed 5 bases and J shed 6 bases, with 19 bases lying between them. CDR3 size: 15 residues. Per the germline V gene, CDR1 is LNHDA and CDR2 is SQIVND (reference sequence). This CDR3 reads CASSLTESGFAEAFF. The CDR3 DNA reads as TGTGCCAGTAGTCTTACGGAAAGTGGGTTCGCTGAAGCTTTCTTT. The full variable domain, with the rest looked up from reference TRBV19 and TRBJ1-1, is DGGITQSPKYLFRKEGQNVTLSCEQNLNHDAMYWYRQDPGQGLRLIYYSQIVNDFQKGDIAEGYSVSREKKESFPLTVTSAQKNPTAFYLCASSLTESGFAEAFFGQGTRLTVV.

The chain links TRBV5-1 to TRBJ2-5; the match to TRBD2 covers 15 bases. Germline V gene sequence: CDR1 SGHRS, CDR2 YFSETQ. CDR3 length: 17 residues. The trim removed 6 bases at V and 0 bases at J, leaving 6 bases unmatched. CDR3 nucleotides: TGCGCCAGCACCTGGACTAGCGGGAGGGCGGACCAAGAGACCCAGTACTTC. Protein sequence: CASTWTSGRADQETQYF.

The chain links TRBV11-2 to TRBJ2-1, with D possibly TRBD2 on 5 matching bases. V gave up 8 bases and J gave up 5 bases, with 10 bases separating them. The CDR3 is 12 amino acids. In germline, CDR1 is SGHAT, CDR2 FQNNGV. CDR3 sequence (DNA): TGTGCCAGCCGATGGGAGCACAATGAGCAGTTCTTC. Its protein is CASRWEHNEQFF.

The chain couples TRBV19 to TRBJ2-1; TRBD2 aligns across 12 bases. CDR3 length: 16 residues. The J segment lost 9 bases and the V segment lost 3 bases, leaving 9 bases of the junction unmatched. Germline V gene lookup returns CDR1 LNHDA and CDR2 SQIVND (reference sequence). The CDR3 loop reads CASSITSGRFSSEQFF. The CDR3 bases are TGTGCCAGTAGTATCACTAGCGGGAGGTTCTCTAGTGAGCAGTTCTTC.

The CDR3 DNA is TGCGCCAGCAGCTTCTTGACAGGTGTTGACACTGAAGCTTTCTTT. Protein: CASSFLTGVDTEAFF. The chain employs TRBV5-1 and TRBJ1-1, with a tentative D call TRBD1 (6 bases). V lost 2 bases, J lost 3 bases, and 14 bases lay in between. Germline V lookup: CDR1 SGHRS, CDR2 YFSETQ. This CDR3 region has 15 residues.

The rearrangement uses TRBV6-5 and TRBJ2-7; a weak D match, TRBD1 (6 bases). Germline CDR1 and CDR2: MNHEY and SVGAGI. Deletions cut 0 bases from V and 7 bases from J, with 13 bases between. The length of the CDR3 is 14 residues. CDR3 sequence reads: CASSYSRGYGEQYF. For the CDR3, the DNA is TGTGCCAGCAGTTACTCGAGGGGGTATGGGGAGCAGTACTTC.

The rearrangement uses TRBV20-1 and TRBJ2-5; the match to TRBD1 covers 7 bases. V gave up 6 bases and J gave up 5 bases; unmatched junction bases: 3. The germline V gene has CDR1 DFQATT and CDR2 SNEGSKA (reference sequence). This CDR3 comprises 11 residues. CDR3 residues: CSAPTGETQYF. CDR3 nucleotides: TGCAGTGCGCCGACAGGGGAGACCCAGTACTTC.

This chain joins TRBV30 and TRBJ2-3; perhaps TRBD2 as D (5 bases). The CDR3 length is 12 residues. Germline CDR1 GTSNPN, CDR2 SVGIG (reference sequence). Trimming pared 0 bases from V and 6 bases from J, leaving 7 bases between. CDR3 DNA sequence: TGTGCCTGGAGTGTACTAGGGGATACGCAGTATTTT. It translates to CAWSVLGDTQYF.

The chain carries TRBV19 and TRBJ2-5; a possible D gene is TRBD1 (6 bases). Between the trimmed V and J ends, which lost 5 bases and 0 bases, there was a span of 10 bases. CDR3 length: 14 amino acids. From germline, CDR1 is LNHDA and CDR2 SQIVND (reference sequence). CDR3 nucleotide sequence: TGTGCCAGTAGTCAGCAGGGGTACCAAGAGACCCAGTACTTC. Protein: CASSQQGYQETQYF.

This clone came up once. This chain uses TRBV6-6 with TRBJ2-2; D remains ambiguous. CDR1 MNHNY and CDR2 SVGAGI come from the germline V gene (reference sequence). V lost 2 bases and J lost 8, with 9 bases in between. This CDR3 contains 13 residues. DNA for the CDR3: TGTGCCAGCAGTTACGATGGACCGGGGGAGCTGTTTTTT. Its translation: CASSYDGPGELFF.

The rearrangement joins TRBV5-6 to TRBJ1-5, with a weak D call TRBD1 (5 bases). The CDR3 contains 15 residues. With 4 bases removed from V and 0 bases from J, the gap between germline ends came to 11 bases. Germline V gives CDR1 SGHDT, CDR2 YYEEEE. CDR3 region: CASSRTHYSNQPQHF. The CDR3, as DNA: TGTGCCAGCAGCCGGACACATTATAGCAATCAGCCCCAGCATTTT. Complete variable domain (other parts from reference TRBV5-6 and TRBJ1-5): DAGVTQSPTHLIKTRGQQVTLRCSPKSGHDTVSWYQQALGQGPQFIFQYYEEEERQRGNFPDRFSGHQFPNYSSELNVNALLLGDSALYLCASSRTHYSNQPQHFGDGTRLSIL.

This clone was picked up one time. V and J are TRBV7-2 and TRBJ2-5; possible D gene TRBD2, 5 bases. The CDR3 is made up of 15 amino acids. V was trimmed by 9 bases and J by 1 base, leaving 18 bases between them. Germline V CDR1 and CDR2: SGHTA, FQGNSA. The CDR3 nucleotides are TGTGCCAGTTCCGGATCGGGAAATCTCCAAGAGACCCAGTACTTC. Its translation: CASSGSGNLQETQYF.